This T cell receptor beta chain came from a study of blood T cell repertoires in COVID-19. Study-wide context: PBMCs, B-cell-depleted T cells, or T cells provided the cDNA or gDNA that made up the material.

Authors' methods: For nucleated cells, counts were estimated from reference gene primer amplification. Libraries were prepared by immunoSEQ multiplex PCR; TCRdb keeps only in-frame clonotypes and omits some of them. V, J and clone size are those of that table, while D and trimming were read from the DNA. The sample lists about 140,000 clones; 70% to 85% were seen once. This CDR3 has 18 residues. V was clipped by 2 bases and J by 3 bases, with 22 bases between them. CDR1 is MNHEY, CDR2 SVGEGT, per germline. V is TRBV6-2 or TRBV6-3 and J is TRBJ1-2; no reliable D call. The sequencing input was PBMCs or T cells enriched from blood (not recorded which). The origin of this receptor is a woman aged 18-29 years who had been exposed to COVID-19. The CDR3 DNA sequence: TGTGCCAGCAGTTACCCCCCCGACGAGGCGCGGAGTGACTATGGCTACACCTTC. It translates to CASSYPPDEARSDYGYTF.